This T cell receptor beta chain came from a study of blood T cell repertoires in COVID-19. Study at large: Samples of COVID-19 (acute and convalescent) were obtained from the United States, Italy and Spain.

The data were produced by immunoSEQ multiplex PCR, yet TCRdb's version contains in-frame clones alone and is incomplete. In the table there are 250,000 to 300,000 clones, approximately 89% of which are singletons. The CDR3 spans 14 residues. Germline CDR1 is DFQATT and CDR2 is SNEGSKA (reference sequence). The trim removed 3 bases at V and 5 bases at J, leaving 5 bases unmatched. The origin of this receptor is a woman aged 25 to 39 with COVID-19, enrolled during active disease. This chain joins TRBV20-1 and TRBJ2-1; 9 bases are a match to TRBD2. Sequencing input: peripheral blood. CDR3 amino acids: CSASLAGAHNEQFF. DNA of the CDR3: TGCAGTGCTAGTTTAGCGGGAGCTCACAATGAGCAGTTCTTC.